The count of the clone carrying this T cell receptor (beta chain) is one. The antigen is undetermined. Sequenced by immunoSEQ multiplex PCR; TCRdb stores in-frame clones only, minus some. This sample has 35,000 to 40,000 clones, with more than 75% found just once. The V segment lost 0 bases and the J segment 4 bases; nucleotides outside the gene matches: 11. Germline V lookup: CDR1 LGHNA, CDR2 YSLEER. The CDR3 sequence is 18 residues long. This record comes from a study of OX40 agonist ivuxolimab in advanced cancers. Study-wide results and limits: Expanded peripheral T cell antigen specificity was not determined. At 0.1 to 3.0 mg/kg, clonal expansion of CD4+ and CD8+ blood T cells had occurred by week 6.

The chain uses TRBV4-3 and TRBJ2-7; 11 bases align to TRBD2. The material was CD4+ or CD8+ T cells sorted from blood, obtained in a trial of the OX40 agonist ivuxolimab. The receptor's source is an adult with an advanced solid tumor such as melanoma, head and neck, liver or kidney cancer. CDR3 bases: TGCGCCAGCAGCCAAGATAGGGCCACTAGCGGGAGCGGGTACGAGCAGTACTTC. Translating it yields CASSQDRATSGSGYEQYF.